A selection of T cell receptor beta chains follows, all from one sample in a study of blood T cell repertoires in COVID-19. The data were produced by immunoSEQ multiplex PCR, yet TCRdb's version contains in-frame clones alone and is incomplete. Of around 140,000 clones listed, approximately 82% were seen once; the top ten hold 10%. The sequenced sample consisted of peripheral blood. The receptors were sampled from a man in his sixties with active or convalescent COVID-19. Both conserved end residues are part of each CDR3. Each record gives: D gene, clone size, V gene, J gene, CDR3 DNA, CDR3 protein. The D gene is left open where the match is weak. Clone size appears in some rows only: once, few, many, or a class for an expanded clone.

D: TRBD1; size: -; V: TRBV6-6; J: TRBJ1-2; DNA: TGTGCCAGCAGTACCCGGACAGGGTCTGGCTACACCTTC; CDR3: CASSTRTGSGYTF
D: -; size: few; V: TRBV10-2; J: TRBJ2-1; DNA: TGCGCCAGCAGTCTCTCCTACAATGAGCAGTTCTTC; CDR3: CASSLSYNEQFF
D: TRBD2; size: -; V: TRBV2; J: TRBJ2-2; DNA: TGTGCCAGCAGTTGGGAACGGGGGGGCACCGGGGAGCTGTTTTTT; CDR3: CASSWERGGTGELFF
D: TRBD2; size: -; V: TRBV6-5; J: TRBJ2-3; DNA: TGTGGGGTAGCGGGGGTGTTAAGCACAGATACGCAGTATTTT; CDR3: CGVAGVLSTDTQYF
D: -; size: -; V: TRBV5-6; J: TRBJ1-5; DNA: TGTGCCAGCAGCGCCCAGGACGGGGTGGTCAACAATCAGCCCCAGCATTTT; CDR3: CASSAQDGVVNNQPQHF
D: TRBD2; size: -; V: TRBV5-6; J: TRBJ2-3; DNA: TGTGCCAGCAGCTTGGTACTAGCGGGAGCCGATACGCAGTATTTT; CDR3: CASSLVLAGADTQYF
D: -; size: once; V: TRBV27; J: TRBJ1-2; DNA: TGTGCCAGCAGTTTCGGGGGTCCCTATGGCTACACCTTC; CDR3: CASSFGGPYGYTF
D: -; size: once; V: TRBV6-2/TRBV6-3; J: TRBJ2-2; DNA: TGTGCCAGCAGTTATATCCCGGGACAGCGGGACACCGGGGAGCTGTTTTTT; CDR3: CASSYIPGQRDTGELFF
D: TRBD1; size: -; V: TRBV24-1; J: TRBJ1-1; DNA: TGTGCCACCAGTGATCCAAGGGACAGGGTGGCCCGATTTATGAACACTGAAGCTTTCTTT; CDR3: CATSDPRDRVARFMNTEAFF
D: -; size: -; V: TRBV2; J: TRBJ1-4; DNA: TGTGCCAGCACCCCTCCCGCTAATGAAAAACTGTTTTTT; CDR3: CASTPPANEKLFF
D: TRBD1; size: -; V: TRBV11-2; J: TRBJ2-7; DNA: TGTGCCAGCAGCTTAGTTCAGGGGGTTTGGTACGAGCAGTACTTC; CDR3: CASSLVQGVWYEQYF
D: TRBD2; size: -; V: TRBV24-1; J: TRBJ2-1; DNA: TGTGCCACCAGTGATTCTCGACTAGCGGGAGTGGATGAGCAGTTCTTC; CDR3: CATSDSRLAGVDEQFF
D: TRBD1; size: once; V: TRBV5-5; J: TRBJ2-1; DNA: TGTGCCAGCAGCTTGGTAGTGACAGGGTTCAATGAGCAGTTCTTC; CDR3: CASSLVVTGFNEQFF
D: TRBD1; size: -; V: TRBV24-1; J: TRBJ1-1; DNA: TGTGCCACCAGTGCCGGGACAGGGGGCAGGACTGAAGCTTTCTTT; CDR3: CATSAGTGGRTEAFF
D: -; size: -; V: TRBV9; J: TRBJ1-4; DNA: TGTGCCAGCAGCGTAACAAGCGGGCAAGAAAAACTGTTTTTT; CDR3: CASSVTSGQEKLFF
D: -; size: -; V: TRBV9; J: TRBJ2-5; DNA: TGTGCCAGCAGTCAAGGACACCCCCAAGAGACCCAGTACTTC; CDR3: CASSQGHPQETQYF
D: TRBD1; size: -; V: TRBV6-2/TRBV6-3; J: TRBJ1-6; DNA: TGTGCCAGCAGTCAGGACAGGGGACGACCTCATGGACCCCTCCACTTT; CDR3: CASSQDRGRPHGPLHF
D: TRBD1; size: -; V: TRBV5-1; J: TRBJ1-2; DNA: TGCGCCAGCACCTATACAGGGGACTATGGCTACACCTTC; CDR3: CASTYTGDYGYTF
D: -; size: -; V: TRBV7-9; J: TRBJ1-6; DNA: TGTGCCAGCAGCTTAGCAGCAGGATCACCCCTCCACTTT; CDR3: CASSLAAGSPLHF
D: -; size: -; V: TRBV11-3; J: TRBJ2-1; DNA: TGTGCCAGCAGCTCCCCGGGGAGCTCCTACAATGAGCAGTTCTTC; CDR3: CASSSPGSSYNEQFF
D: TRBD1; size: -; V: TRBV4-3; J: TRBJ1-4; DNA: TGCGCCAGCAGCCAAGCGGGACAGGGTAGTGAAAAACTGTTTTTT; CDR3: CASSQAGQGSEKLFF
D: -; size: -; V: TRBV21-1; J: TRBJ1-2; DNA: TGTGCCAGCAGCAAAGTACCCCACCGGGAACACCAGAACTATGGCTACACCTTC; CDR3: CASSKVPHREHQNYGYTF
D: TRBD2; size: -; V: TRBV11-2; J: TRBJ2-5; DNA: TGTGCCAGCAGCCCAAGGGGACTAGCGGTTCAAGAGACCCAGTACTTC; CDR3: CASSPRGLAVQETQYF
D: TRBD1; size: once; V: TRBV9; J: TRBJ2-1; DNA: TGTGCCAGCAGCGCCCGGGACAGGAATGTTGAGCAGTTCTTC; CDR3: CASSARDRNVEQFF
D: TRBD1; size: few; V: TRBV5-1; J: TRBJ1-1; DNA: TGCGCCAGCAGCCCGGGACAGCAAATGAACACTGAAGCTTTCTTT; CDR3: CASSPGQQMNTEAFF
D: -; size: -; V: TRBV6-6; J: TRBJ1-5; DNA: TGTGCCAGCAGTTACATCCAGAGCAATCAGCCCCAGCATTTT; CDR3: CASSYIQSNQPQHF
D: -; size: -; V: TRBV2; J: TRBJ2-1; DNA: TGTGCCGGGGGACTGTACAATGAGCAGTTCTTC; CDR3: CAGGLYNEQFF
D: TRBD2; size: -; V: TRBV30; J: TRBJ2-2; DNA: TGTGCCTGGGACAAAGGAGCTAGCGGAAACACCGGGGAGCTGTTTTTT; CDR3: CAWDKGASGNTGELFF
D: -; size: -; V: TRBV27; J: TRBJ1-6; DNA: TGTGCCAGCAGTTTAAGAGGGATTTCACCCCTCCACTTT; CDR3: CASSLRGISPLHF
D: TRBD1; size: few; V: TRBV18; J: TRBJ1-4; DNA: TGTGCCAGCTCACCAAAGGGACAGGTTAATGAAAAACTGTTTTTT; CDR3: CASSPKGQVNEKLFF
D: -; size: -; V: TRBV9; J: TRBJ2-7; DNA: TGTGCCAGCAGCGTATCAGGGGCCGAGACCTACGAGCAGTACTTC; CDR3: CASSVSGAETYEQYF
D: -; size: -; V: TRBV3-1/TRBV3-2; J: TRBJ1-6; DNA: TGTGCCAGCAGCCACCATAAAAAGAGCTCCTATAATTCACCCCTCCACTTT; CDR3: CASSHHKKSSYNSPLHF
D: -; size: few; V: TRBV5-1; J: TRBJ2-6; DNA: TGCGCCAGCAGCTTAGCCTCTGGGGCCAACGTCCTGACTTTC; CDR3: CASSLASGANVLTF
D: TRBD1; size: -; V: TRBV6-2/TRBV6-3; J: TRBJ1-5; DNA: TGTGCCAGCAGTCAGGGGGTCCAGGTGGGGCAGCCCCAGCATTTT; CDR3: CASSQGVQVGQPQHF
D: -; size: -; V: TRBV5-5; J: TRBJ1-4; DNA: TGTGCCAGCAGCTTGATTGGGGGCGCCGTCAATGAAAAACTGTTTTTT; CDR3: CASSLIGGAVNEKLFF
D: -; size: few; V: TRBV5-4; J: TRBJ1-2; DNA: TGTGCCAGCAGCTTAGAGGAGGACTATGGCTACACCTTC; CDR3: CASSLEEDYGYTF
D: TRBD1; size: -; V: TRBV18; J: TRBJ2-7; DNA: TGTGCCAGCTCACCACCGCCAGGGACAGCCTCCTACGAGCAGTACTTC; CDR3: CASSPPPGTASYEQYF
D: -; size: -; V: TRBV7-9; J: TRBJ1-3; DNA: TGTGCCAGCAGCTGGGACGGGAGCTACTCTGGAAACACCATATATTTT; CDR3: CASSWDGSYSGNTIYF
D: TRBD2; size: -; V: TRBV7-9; J: TRBJ2-5; DNA: TGTGCCAGCAGACGTGAAGGAGCGGGGAAACAAGAGACCCAGTACTTC; CDR3: CASRREGAGKQETQYF